The TCR beta chain under discussion was sequenced for a study of cytomegalovirus exposure and HLA in healthy donors. This CDR3 region has 19 residues. Germline CDR1 and CDR2: SEHNR and FQNEAQ (reference sequence). V was clipped by 7 bases and J by 7 bases; unmatched bases: 23. PCR primers comprised 60 Vbeta and 13 Jbeta primers. The data were produced by immunoSEQ multiplex PCR, yet TCRdb's version contains in-frame clones alone and is incomplete. The sample has 200,000 to 250,000 clones, more than 75% seen once. The source material was PBMCs. The chain has TRBV7-9 and TRBJ1-4, with 8 bases matching TRBD1. The clonotype originates from a middle-aged woman in good health and CMV-seronegative. The CDR3 loop is CASTLGAGQGVDSGEKLFF. The DNA for the CDR3 is TGTGCCAGCACCCTAGGGGCCGGACAGGGAGTCGACAGTGGTGAAAAACTGTTTTTT.